This TCR beta chain appears in the sequencing data of a study of blood T cell repertoires in COVID-19. The data were produced by immunoSEQ multiplex PCR, yet TCRdb's version contains in-frame clones alone and is incomplete. This table has hundreds of thousands of clones, 89% appearing once. This CDR3 spans 16 amino acids. V dropped 7 bases and J dropped 1; count of bases not matched to a gene: 9. CDR1 LNHNV and CDR2 YYDKDF come from the germline V gene (reference sequence). The clonotype comes from a woman in her thirties or forties who had recovered from COVID-19. The J gene is TRBJ1-2, the V gene TRBV15, with TRBD1 matching 10 bases. Sequencing was done on a sample of PBMCs or T cells enriched from blood (not recorded which). CDR3 DNA sequence: TGTGCCACCAAAAAGGAGACAGGGGGCGATAACTATGGCTACACCTTC. This sequence encodes CATKKETGGDNYGYTF.